Following are 23 T cell receptor beta chains from one sample sequenced in a study of cytomegalovirus exposure and HLA in healthy donors. Only in-frame clones appear in the TCRdb table, and some are missing; sequencing was by immunoSEQ multiplex PCR. This sample yields about 120,000 clones, of which around 85% are seen a single time; 2.1% belongs to the top ten. Input material: PBMCs. The receptors originated from a woman aged 30 to 39 in good health and CMV-seronegative.

The count of this clone is one. The V call is TRBV19, the J call TRBJ2-1; D may be TRBD2 (5 bases). This CDR3 spans 14 amino acids. The V and J ends lost 4 bases and 0 bases respectively, with 7 bases between them. The germline V gene encodes CDR1 LNHDA and CDR2 SQIVND (reference sequence). CDR3 in amino acids: CASSTGSSYNEQFF. CDR3 DNA: TGTGCCAGTAGTACGGGGAGCTCCTACAATGAGCAGTTCTTC.

The genes are TRBV11-3 and TRBJ2-5, with TRBD2 identical over 7 bases. V lost 5 bases to trimming and J lost 1 base; unmatched junction nucleotides: 1. CDR1 SGHNT and CDR2 YENEEA come from the germline V gene. The CDR3 runs to 13 residues. The CDR3: CASSTGGQETQYF. DNA for the CDR3: TGTGCCAGCAGCACGGGGGGCCAAGAGACCCAGTACTTC.

The chain links TRBV7-2 to TRBJ2-1; TRBD2 matches 8 bases. V lost 5 bases and J lost 4; bases outside the gene matches: 10. CDR1 SGHTA and CDR2 FQGNSA come from the germline V gene. This CDR3 has 16 residues. CDR3 in DNA: TGTGCCAGCAGCCCCCGGGGGGGACAAAATTACAATGAGCAGTTCTTC. Its translation is CASSPRGGQNYNEQFF. Drawing the rest from reference TRBV7-2 and TRBJ2-1, the complete variable domain is GAGVSQSPSNKVTEKGKDVELRCDPISGHTALYWYRQSLGQGLEFLIYFQGNSAPDKSGLPSDRFSAERTGGSVSTLTIQRTQQEDSAVYLCASSPRGGQNYNEQFFGPGTRLTVL.

This clone was seen a handful of times. The chain recombines TRBV2 with TRBJ1-1, with unresolved D. The CDR3 is made up of 12 amino acids. Trimming shortened V by 6 bases and J by 2 bases, and 7 bases separated the two germline ends. Germline assignment: CDR1 SNHLY and CDR2 FYNNEI. CDR3 sequence: CASSEYNTEAFF. As DNA, the CDR3 is TGTGCCAGCAGCGAATATAACACTGAAGCTTTCTTT. Complete variable domain (other parts from reference TRBV2 and TRBJ1-1): EPEVTQTPSHQVTQMGQEVILRCVPISNHLYFYWYRQILGQKVEFLVSFYNNEISEKSEIFDDQFSVERPDGSNFTLKIRSTKLEDSAMYFCASSEYNTEAFFGQGTRLTVV.

V gene TRBV19 combines with J gene TRBJ2-7; 10 nucleotides match TRBD2. CDR3 length equals 14 residues. After removal of 8 bases from V and 3 bases from J, the junction contained 7 bases not matched to a gene. CDR1 and CDR2 from the germline V gene are LNHDA and SQIVND (reference sequence). The CDR3 sequence is CASASGGAGYEQYF. CDR3 coding DNA: TGTGCCAGTGCAAGCGGGGGGGCCGGCTACGAGCAGTACTTC.

The chain is built from TRBV18 and TRBJ2-1, with 7 bases that match TRBD1. The CDR3 consists of 16 residues. Looked up from germline, CDR1 is KGHSH and CDR2 is LQKENI. The J segment lost 4 bases and the V segment lost 6 bases, leaving 12 bases of the junction unmatched. The CDR3 sequence: CASSPPDRKDYNEQFF. The CDR3 nucleotides read TGTGCCAGCTCTCCGCCGGACAGGAAGGATTACAATGAGCAGTTCTTC.

The rearrangement links TRBV19 to TRBJ1-4, with D perhaps TRBD1 (5 bases). V was cut by 3 bases and J by 8 bases, with 10 bases left in between. CDR3 length: 13 amino acids. CDR1 is LNHDA, CDR2 SQIVND, per germline (reference sequence). The DNA for the CDR3 is TGTGCCAGTAGTATGGGTCCAGGGGAAAAACTGTTTTTT. Translated, it gives CASSMGPGEKLFF.

J is TRBJ1-1 and V is TRBV18, with no clear D. This CDR3 comprises 14 residues. The V end lost 6 bases, the J end lost 4 bases, and 15 bases lay between the germline ends. Germline V gives CDR1 KGHSH, CDR2 LQKENI. The CDR3 DNA is TGTGCCAGCTCCCCCTCTACACGGGTCACTGAAGCTTTCTTT. It specifies CASSPSTRVTEAFF.

V gene TRBV29-1 combines with J gene TRBJ1-1; D is undetermined. CDR1 SQVTM and CDR2 ANQGSEA come from the germline V gene. Trimming stripped 2 bases from V and 5 bases from J, with 12 bases between. This CDR3 region has 13 residues. The CDR3 nucleotides read TGCAGCGTTGAACGTTTTGGAGGGACTGAAGCTTTCTTT. Amino acid sequence: CSVERFGGTEAFF.

The genes are TRBV6-5 and TRBJ2-7; D possibly corresponds to TRBD1 (6 bases). The V gene lost 5 bases and the J gene lost 6 bases, with 8 bases spanning the gap. The CDR3 is 11 residues long. Per the germline V gene, CDR1 is MNHEY and CDR2 is SVGAGI. The CDR3 DNA reads as TGTGCCAGCAGTACAGGGAGCGAGCAGTACTTC. It specifies CASSTGSEQYF.

In this sample, this clone turned up a few times. V is TRBV19 and J is TRBJ1-2, with D possibly TRBD1 on 6 matching bases. The CDR3 is 15 amino acids. The germline CDR1 and CDR2 sequences are LNHDA and SQIVND (reference sequence). Trimming took off 0 bases at V and 6 bases at J, with 14 bases between the two ends. CDR3 in DNA: TGTGCCAGTAGTATAGAACAGAGGACAGCCCATGGCTACACCTTC. It yields the protein CASSIEQRTAHGYTF.

V and J are TRBV5-1 and TRBJ1-2, with D hard to call. CDR1 and CDR2 from the germline V gene are SGHRS and YFSETQ. V was pared by 0 bases and J by 4 bases, with 10 bases between. CDR3 length: 14 residues. Here the CDR3 reads CASSLVEARYGYTF. For the CDR3, the DNA is TGCGCCAGCAGCTTGGTCGAGGCCCGCTATGGCTACACCTTC.

The gene calls are TRBV30 and TRBJ1-6; 7 bases match TRBD1. Trimming removed 3 bases from V and 7 bases from J; junction bases left unmatched: 6. The CDR3 has 14 amino acids. Per the germline V gene, CDR1 is GTSNPN and CDR2 is SVGIG (reference sequence). The CDR3 reads CAWSLTGSNSPLHF. The DNA for the CDR3 is TGTGCCTGGAGCCTGACAGGGTCGAATTCACCCCTCCACTTT. The full variable domain, rest sourced from reference TRBV30 and TRBJ1-6, is SQTIHQWPATLVQPVGSPLSLECTVEGTSNPNLYWYRQAAGRGLQLLFYSVGIGQISSEVPQNLSASRPQDRQFILSSKKLLLSDSGFYLCAWSLTGSNSPLHFGNGTRLTVT.

J is TRBJ1-5 and V is TRBV6-5; 7 bases fit TRBD1. This CDR3 has 13 residues. Per the germline V gene, CDR1 is MNHEY and CDR2 is SVGAGI. The trim removed 6 bases at V and 11 bases at J, leaving 10 bases unmatched. The CDR3 DNA sequence: TGTGCCAGCAGCTTTACAGGGGTTGGGGCCCAGCATTTT. Its translation is CASSFTGVGAQHF.

This clone was observed a few times. The genes are TRBV2 and TRBJ1-2, with TRBD1 as a possible D gene (6 bases). The V gene's germline CDR1 is SNHLY and CDR2 FYNNEI. The V end lost 2 bases, the J end lost 3 bases, and 13 bases lay between the germline ends. The CDR3 extends over 15 amino acids. The CDR3 nucleotides are TGTGCCAGCAGTGAAAGGGGGGGCAACGACTATGGCTACACCTTC. The encoded protein is CASSERGGNDYGYTF.

This clone was detected only a few times. The chain has TRBV23-1 and TRBJ1-2; the match to TRBD1 covers 8 bases. TRBV23-1 carries the ORF label, with uncertain function. The CDR3 runs to 14 residues. Trimming took 1 base from V and 7 from J; bases not matched to a gene: 5. CDR3 amino acids: CASSQLKGTGGYTF. The CDR3 DNA follows: TGCGCCAGCAGTCAATTAAAGGGGACAGGTGGCTACACCTTC.

The V call is TRBV7-2, the J call TRBJ2-5; 7 positions agree with TRBD1. CDR1 is SGHTA, CDR2 FQGNSA, per germline. With V trimmed by 5 bases and J by 4 bases, 7 bases remained unmatched. The CDR3 is 14 residues long. The CDR3 DNA reads TGTGCCAGCAGCCGTTCCGGGACAGTAGAGACCCAGTACTTC. Protein sequence: CASSRSGTVETQYF.

The gene calls are TRBV6-5 and TRBJ2-1; tentative D call: TRBD1 (6 bases). CDR1 and CDR2 from the germline V gene are MNHEY and SVGAGI. The ends were cut back, 6 bases at V and 0 bases at J, with 12 bases in the middle. CDR3 length equals 15 residues. The CDR3 here is CASRLGQSSYNEQFF. DNA of the CDR3: TGTGCCAGCAGACTCGGACAGTCCTCCTACAATGAGCAGTTCTTC.

The chain combines TRBV19 with TRBJ1-2, with TRBD1 as a possible D gene (5 bases). V was clipped by 7 bases and J by 5 bases, with 17 bases between them. CDR1 and CDR2 from the germline V gene are LNHDA and SQIVND (reference sequence). The CDR3 loop spans 14 amino acids. CDR3 bases: TGTGCCAGTAATCGGGGGGATATAAATTATGGCTACACCTTC. Translated, it gives CASNRGDINYGYTF.

V is TRBV7-9 and J is TRBJ2-7, with a tentative D call TRBD2 (6 bases). CDR3 length: 15 residues. V dropped 2 bases and J dropped 2 bases, with 13 bases sitting between them. Germline V lookup: CDR1 SEHNR, CDR2 FQNEAQ (reference sequence). The CDR3 DNA follows: TGTGCCAGCAGCTTACTCGACGGGGGTGCCTACGAGCAGTACTTC. It codes for CASSLLDGGAYEQYF.

This rearrangement joins TRBV19 to TRBJ1-2; 9 bases fit TRBD1. The CDR3 totals 13 residues. The V gene end was trimmed by 3 bases and the J gene end by 7 bases; junction bases not matched to a gene: 3. Per germline, CDR1 LNHDA and CDR2 SQIVND (reference sequence). The CDR3 spells CASSIGDRVGYTF. The CDR3 region has the DNA TGTGCCAGTAGTATTGGGGACAGGGTTGGCTACACCTTC.

This rearrangement joins TRBV15 to TRBJ1-5, with 9 bases lining up with TRBD1. This CDR3 has 16 residues. Germline V gene sequence: CDR1 LNHNV, CDR2 YYDKDF (reference sequence). The V segment lost 5 bases and the J segment 5 bases; nucleotides outside the gene matches: 10. Written as DNA, the CDR3 is TGTGCCACCAGCGGGGGGGAAGGACAGGGGTATCAGCCCCAGCATTTT. Amino acids: CATSGGEGQGYQPQHF. The complete variable domain, with remaining parts taken from reference TRBV15 and TRBJ1-5, reads DAMVIQNPRYQVTQFGKPVTLSCSQTLNHNVMYWYQQKSSQAPKLLFHYYDKDFNNEADTPDNFQSRRPNTSFCFLDIRSPGLGDTAMYLCATSGGEGQGYQPQHFGDGTRLSIL.

This clone turned up a few times. The chain uses TRBV4-3 and TRBJ2-7; 9 bases line up with TRBD1. The ends lost 0 bases at V and 4 bases at J; junction bases unmatched: 4. The CDR3 length is 15 residues. The V gene's germline CDR1 is LGHNA and CDR2 YSLEER. CDR3 sequence reads: CASSQEEGQGYEQYF. The CDR3 DNA reads as TGCGCCAGCAGCCAAGAAGAGGGACAGGGTTACGAGCAGTACTTC.